This T cell receptor beta chain was sequenced during a study of blood T cells in healthy people across ages. This clonotype has ten or more counts. Trimming shortened V by 2 bases and J by 0 bases, and 18 bases separated the two germline ends. Germline CDR1 SGHRS, CDR2 YFSETQ. This CDR3 is built from 18 residues. Next came a second PCR, run for about 7 to 12 cycles, which used a sample-barcoded 5' primer along with a J-beta primer mix. One entry per CDR3 protein results from TCRdb running MiXCR on the 5' RACE reads. Here the sample spans 1.5 million to 2 million distinct CDR3 sequences, approximately 30% being singletons.

The chain recombines TRBV5-1 with TRBJ2-4, with D unresolved. This receptor was identified in a woman aged 25 to 39 in good health. Sequencing was carried out using blood. The CDR3 sequence is CASSFLGRREEAKNIQYF. The DNA of the CDR3 is TGCGCCAGCAGCTTCTTAGGACGCCGAGAAGAAGCCAAAAACATTCAGTACTTC.